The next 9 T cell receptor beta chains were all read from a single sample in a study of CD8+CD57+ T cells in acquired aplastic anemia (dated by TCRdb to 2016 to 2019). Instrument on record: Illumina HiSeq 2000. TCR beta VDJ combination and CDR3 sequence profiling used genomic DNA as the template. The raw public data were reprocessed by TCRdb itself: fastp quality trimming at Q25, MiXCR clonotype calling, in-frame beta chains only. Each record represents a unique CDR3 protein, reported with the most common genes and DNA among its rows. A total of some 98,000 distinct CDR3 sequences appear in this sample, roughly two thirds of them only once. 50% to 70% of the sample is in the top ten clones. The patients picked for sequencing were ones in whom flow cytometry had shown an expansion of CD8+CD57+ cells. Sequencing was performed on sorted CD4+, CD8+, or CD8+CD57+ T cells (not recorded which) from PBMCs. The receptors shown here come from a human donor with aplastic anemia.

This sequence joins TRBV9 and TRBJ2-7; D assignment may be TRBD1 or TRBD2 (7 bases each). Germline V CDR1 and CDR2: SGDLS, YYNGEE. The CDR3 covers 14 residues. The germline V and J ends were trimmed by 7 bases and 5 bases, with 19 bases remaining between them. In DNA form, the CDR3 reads TGTGCCAGCGGCCGTACAGGGGAGGGCCACGAGCAGTACTTC. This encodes CASGRTGEGHEQYF.

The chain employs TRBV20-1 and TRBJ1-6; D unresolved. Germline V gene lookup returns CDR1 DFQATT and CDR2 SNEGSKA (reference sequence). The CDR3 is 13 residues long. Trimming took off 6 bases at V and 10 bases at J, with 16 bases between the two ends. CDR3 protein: CSAPSEIRSPLHF. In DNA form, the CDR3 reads TGCAGTGCCCCGTCCGAAATCCGCTCACCCCTCCACTTT.

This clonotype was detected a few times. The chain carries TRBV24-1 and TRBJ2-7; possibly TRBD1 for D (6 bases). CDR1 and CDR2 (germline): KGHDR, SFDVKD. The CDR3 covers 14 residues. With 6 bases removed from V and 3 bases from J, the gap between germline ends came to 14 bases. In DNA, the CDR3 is TGTGCCACCAGTCGGGGCAGGGGTGACTACGAGCAGTACTTC. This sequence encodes CATSRGRGDYEQYF.

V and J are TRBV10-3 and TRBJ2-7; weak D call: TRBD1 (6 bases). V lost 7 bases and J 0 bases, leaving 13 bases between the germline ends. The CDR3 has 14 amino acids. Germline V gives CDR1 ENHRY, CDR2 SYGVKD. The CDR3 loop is CAINPGTSSYEQYF. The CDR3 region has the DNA TGTGCCATCAACCCTGGGACAAGCTCCTACGAGCAGTACTTC.

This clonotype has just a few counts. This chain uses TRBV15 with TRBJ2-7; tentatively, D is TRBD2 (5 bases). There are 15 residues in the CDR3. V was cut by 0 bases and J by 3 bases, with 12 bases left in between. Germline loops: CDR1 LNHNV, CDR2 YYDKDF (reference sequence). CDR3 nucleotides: TGTGCCACCAGCAGAGATAGGAGGCTAAGCTACGAGCAGTACTTC. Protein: CATSRDRRLSYEQYF.

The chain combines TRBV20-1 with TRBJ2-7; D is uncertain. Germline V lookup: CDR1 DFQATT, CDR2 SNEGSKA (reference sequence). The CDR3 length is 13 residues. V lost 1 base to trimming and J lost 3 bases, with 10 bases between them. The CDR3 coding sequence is TGCAGTGCTAGAGGTCGGCTTAACTACGAGCAGTACTTC. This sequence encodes CSARGRLNYEQYF.

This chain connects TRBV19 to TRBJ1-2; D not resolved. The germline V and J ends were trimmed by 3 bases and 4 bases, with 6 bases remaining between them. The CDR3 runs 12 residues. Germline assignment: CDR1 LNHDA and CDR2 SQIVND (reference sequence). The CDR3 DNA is TGTGCCAGTAGTATGGAGGCCTATGGCTACACCTTC. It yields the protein CASSMEAYGYTF.

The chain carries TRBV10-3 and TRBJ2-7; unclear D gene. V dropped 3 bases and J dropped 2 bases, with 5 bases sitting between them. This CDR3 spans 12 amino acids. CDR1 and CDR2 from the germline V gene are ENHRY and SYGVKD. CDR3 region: CAISERAYEQYF. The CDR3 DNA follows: TGTGCCATCAGTGAACGGGCCTACGAGCAGTACTTC.

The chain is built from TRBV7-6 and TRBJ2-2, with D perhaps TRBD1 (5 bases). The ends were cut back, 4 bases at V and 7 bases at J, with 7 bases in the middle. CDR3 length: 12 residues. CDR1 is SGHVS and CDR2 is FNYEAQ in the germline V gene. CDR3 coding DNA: TGTGCCAGCAGCTCCCAGGGCGGGGAGCTGTTTTTT. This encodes CASSSQGGELFF.